Presented here are 13 T cell receptor beta chains from one specimen sequenced in a study of blood T cells in healthy people across ages. Using a J-beta primer mix together with a sample-barcoded 5' primer, a second PCR was run for roughly 7 to 11 cycles. TCRdb re-called the 5' RACE reads with MiXCR, one entry per CDR3 protein. The sample consists of some 930,000 distinct CDR3 sequences, almost 30% of them appearing once. The same data also contributed to another study, on T cells of mothers and their children.

The sequencing input was blood. The receptor source for this set is a woman between 40 and 55 years old in good health.

V and J are TRBV7-2 and TRBJ2-4; TRBD2 is a possible D gene (7 bases). Near its end, the DNA agrees better with TRBJ2-5, so the J call may be wrong. This CDR3 has 15 amino acids. Germline-derived CDR1 and CDR2 are SGHTA and FQGNSA. Here the CDR3 reads CASSLRRGAKETQYF. The CDR3 bases are TGTGCCAGCAGCTTAAGACGGGGGGCGAAGGAGACCCAGTACTTC.

The CDR3 sequence: CASSFDRGAGEQYF. CDR3 bases: TGTGCCAGCAGTTTCGACAGGGGCGCGGGGGAGCAGTACTTC. V and J are TRBV27 and TRBJ2-7; 8 bases match TRBD1. CDR3 length equals 14 residues. Germline V lookup: CDR1 MNHEY, CDR2 SMNVEV (reference sequence). Trimming at V came to 3 bases and at J to 7 bases, leaving 8 bases not matched to a gene.

The chain has TRBV11-2 and TRBJ1-1, with D possibly matching TRBD1 (5 bases). The germline V and J ends were trimmed by 7 bases and 10 bases, with 16 bases remaining between them. Germline CDR1 and CDR2: SGHAT and FQNNGV. CDR3 length: 12 amino acids. The CDR3, as DNA: TGTGCCAGCACGGAGGGGCGCGGTGCAGCTTTCTTT. Its translation: CASTEGRGAAFF. Together with reference TRBV11-2 and TRBJ1-1, the CDR3 gives the full variable domain: EAGVAQSPRYKIIEKRQSVAFWCNPISGHATLYWYQQILGQGPKLLIQFQNNGVVDDSQLPKDRFSAERLKGVDSTLKIQPAKLEDSAVYLCASTEGRGAAFFGQGTRLTVV.

This clonotype was seen a few times. V usage is TRBV5-1 and J usage is TRBJ2-1; maybe TRBD1 (5 bases). V was clipped by 0 bases and J by 7 bases, with 17 bases between them. Germline V gives CDR1 SGHRS, CDR2 YFSETQ. The CDR3 is 16 residues long. Here the CDR3 DNA reads TGCGCCAGCAGCTTGGGGACAATCTGGGGTACTAATGAGCAGTTCTTC. As protein: CASSLGTIWGTNEQFF. The variable domain in full, with the rest retrieved from reference TRBV5-1 and TRBJ2-1, is KAGVTQTPRYLIKTRGQQVTLSCSPISGHRSVSWYQQTPGQGLQFLFEYFSETQRNKGNFPGRFSGRQFSNSRSEMNVSTLELGDSALYLCASSLGTIWGTNEQFFGPGTRLTVL.

J is TRBJ1-2 and V is TRBV28; D is perhaps TRBD1 (5 bases). Germline assignment: CDR1 MDHEN and CDR2 SYDVKM. This CDR3 region has 14 residues. V lost 6 bases to trimming and J lost 6 bases, with 17 bases between them. The CDR3 region has the DNA TGTGCCAGCAGCAAAGGGGTTAGAGTGCATGGCTACACCTTC. Translating gives CASSKGVRVHGYTF.

This clonotype occurred a few times. V and J are TRBV7-2 and TRBJ2-7; tentative D call: TRBD1 (5 bases). This CDR3 region has 15 residues. CDR1 SGHTA and CDR2 FQGNSA come from the germline V gene. V was cut by 2 bases and J by 2 bases, with 13 bases left in between. The CDR3 protein is CASSLSPGHPYEQYF. The CDR3 DNA reads TGTGCCAGCAGCTTAAGCCCAGGACATCCCTACGAGCAGTACTTC.

The chain links TRBV15 to TRBJ2-1; no reliable D call. CDR1 and CDR2 (germline): LNHNV, YYDKDF (reference sequence). V lost 3 bases, J lost 6 bases, and 21 bases lay in between. This CDR3 is 17 amino acids long. CDR3 in DNA: TGTGCCACCAGCAGCATTCGTACCGGACCCCTTTCCAATGAGCAGTTCTTC. The encoded protein is CATSSIRTGPLSNEQFF.

In its sample, this clonotype was seen many times. This chain connects TRBV7-2 to TRBJ2-4; a possible D gene is TRBD2 (5 bases). CDR1 and CDR2 from the germline V gene are SGHTA and FQGNSA. This CDR3 spans 15 amino acids. V was shortened by 2 bases and J by 0 bases, with 8 bases between the two germline ends. The CDR3 protein is CASSLQAVAKNIQYF. As DNA, the CDR3 is TGTGCCAGCAGCTTACAAGCGGTAGCCAAAAACATTCAGTACTTC.

Note on this clonotype: At one of its ends the junction is not consistent with the germline gene, which may arise from a read error. The chain joins TRBV7-3 to TRBJ2-1, with D tentatively TRBD1 (6 bases). Looked up from germline, CDR1 is SGHTA and CDR2 is FQGTGA. The CDR3 is made up of 15 amino acids. The CDR3: CASSLLADRHNELFF. CDR3 nucleotide sequence: TGTGCCAGCAGCTTACTCGCCGACAGGCACAATGAGCTGTTCTTC.

In this sample, this clonotype turned up once. The J gene is TRBJ1-4, the V gene TRBV7-2; a weak D match, TRBD1 (5 bases). V was clipped by 1 base and J by 4 bases, with 10 bases between them. Germline lookup yields CDR1 SGHTA and CDR2 FQGNSA. This CDR3 region has 15 residues. CDR3 in amino acids: CASSLGFRDNEKLFF. CDR3 in DNA: TGTGCCAGCAGCTTAGGTTTCAGGGATAATGAAAAACTGTTTTTT. Full variable domain (missing parts from reference TRBV7-2 and TRBJ1-4): GAGVSQSPSNKVTEKGKDVELRCDPISGHTALYWYRQSLGQGLEFLIYFQGNSAPDKSGLPSDRFSAERTGGSVSTLTIQRTQQEDSAVYLCASSLGFRDNEKLFFGSGTQLSVL.

The chain uses TRBV10-3 and TRBJ1-2, with D uncertain. This CDR3 has 12 amino acids. V lost 6 bases, J lost 4 bases, and 9 bases lay in between. Germline CDR1 and CDR2: ENHRY and SYGVKD. The CDR3 nucleotides are TGTGCCATCAGCCTCGACCTCTATGGCTACACCTTC. Protein sequence: CAISLDLYGYTF.

This clonotype was counted ten times or more. V gene TRBV29-1 combines with J gene TRBJ2-5; D remains unclear. Trimming pared 5 bases from V and 5 bases from J, leaving 9 bases between. Germline-derived CDR1 and CDR2 are SQVTM and ANQGSEA. This CDR3 has 11 residues. In DNA, the CDR3 is TGCAGCGTTCAAGCTCGTGAGACCCAGTACTTC. As protein: CSVQARETQYF.

This clonotype appeared many times. The CDR3, as DNA: TGCGCCAGCAGCCAAGACAGGGGTAGTAGGGGGGGCCGGTTCTACAATGAGCAGTTCTTC. This codes for CASSQDRGSRGGRFYNEQFF. The chain carries TRBV4-3 and TRBJ2-1; tentative D call: TRBD2 (7 bases). Germline V gene sequence: CDR1 LGHNA, CDR2 YSLEER. CDR3 length equals 20 residues. V was trimmed by 0 bases and J by 3 bases, leaving 24 bases between them.